A selection of T cell receptor beta chains follows, all from one sample in a study of neoadjuvant anti-PD-1 for oral cavity cancer. Profiled with immunoSEQ multiplex PCR; TCRdb holds only in-frame clones, not every one. There are 55,000 to 75,000 clones in the sample; 70% to 90% occur only once, and 2.5% to 3% lies in the top ten. The sample in question was PBMCs, obtained after nivolumab (anti-PD-1) treatment. Source of these receptors: a person aged 35 to 85 with oral cavity squamous cell carcinoma. Each CDR3 is given with its conserved first and last residue. Each record gives: V gene, D gene, J gene, CDR3 length, clone size, CDR3 DNA, CDR3 protein. D genes are given only for firm matches. The size of a clone is reported for some rows only, either as once, few or many, or as a class for expanded clones.

>TRBV25-1|NA|TRBJ2-1|15|few
TGTGCCAGCAGTGACCGGCAGGGCTATTACAATGAGCAGTTCTTC
CASSDRQGYYNEQFF
>TRBV9|TRBD2|TRBJ2-1|17|NA
TGTGCCAGCAGCTCCAGCCCAACTAGCGGGAGGACCAATGAGCAGTTCTTC
CASSSSPTSGRTNEQFF
>TRBV29-1|NA|TRBJ2-3|13|NA
TGCAGCGTGCAGGGAGTGGGCACAGATACGCAGTATTTT
CSVQGVGTDTQYF
>TRBV5-1|NA|TRBJ2-1|14|NA
TGCGCCAGCAAGGGGGAAGTGGACCACAATGAGCAGTTCTTC
CASKGEVDHNEQFF
>TRBV27|NA|TRBJ2-5|14|NA
TGTGCCAGCAGCCATAGGGGGGGCCGAGAGACCCAGTACTTC
CASSHRGGRETQYF
>TRBV5-1|TRBD2|TRBJ2-7|14|NA
TGCGCCAGCAGCTTGACAGGCGGGGAGGGCAAGCAGTACTTC
CASSLTGGEGKQYF
>TRBV19|TRBD1|TRBJ1-1|14|once
TGTGCCAGTAGTAGCCACAGGGGGCCGACTGAAGCTTTCTTT
CASSSHRGPTEAFF
>TRBV19|TRBD1|TRBJ1-2|13|NA
TGTGCCTCTGGCGTGGGGACAGGGAATGGCTACACCTTC
CASGVGTGNGYTF
>TRBV14|NA|TRBJ2-7|15|NA
TGTGCCAGCAGCCAAGGATCCGGGAAATCCTACGAGCAGTACTTC
CASSQGSGKSYEQYF
>TRBV29-1|NA|TRBJ2-2|11|NA
TGCAGCGTAGGGGACGCCGGGGAGCTGTTTTTT
CSVGDAGELFF
>TRBV7-9|TRBD1|TRBJ2-7|14|NA
TGTGCCAGCAGCTATACAGGGGCGCAAAACGAGCAGTACTTC
CASSYTGAQNEQYF
>TRBV9|NA|TRBJ2-1|11|NA
TGTGCCAGCAGCGTAGAAGGTGAGCAGTTCTTC
CASSVEGEQFF
>TRBV7-8|TRBD1|TRBJ1-4|14|NA
TGTGCCAGCAGCTTAGGGGACAGGGGAGAAAAACTGTTTTTT
CASSLGDRGEKLFF
>TRBV27|NA|TRBJ2-7|13|NA
TGTGCCAGCAGTTTTGGGACTCACTACGAGCAGTACTTC
CASSFGTHYEQYF
>TRBV12-5|NA|TRBJ2-7|14|NA
TGTGCTAGTGTTGTGAGACCGGACTCCTACGAGCAGTACTTC
CASVVRPDSYEQYF
>TRBV6-1|NA|TRBJ1-4|13|NA
TGTGCCAGCAGCATTTCGGGTAGTGAAAAACTGTTTTTT
CASSISGSEKLFF
>TRBV23-1|NA|TRBJ1-2|11|few
TGCGCCAGCACCGCTCCCAATGGCTACACCTTC
CASTAPNGYTF
>TRBV4-1|NA|TRBJ1-3|18|NA
TGCGCCAGCAGCCACGGCGGCAGGGGTCCCCCCGCTGGAAACACCATATATTTT
CASSHGGRGPPAGNTIYF
>TRBV2|NA|TRBJ2-3|13|NA
TGTGCCAGCAGTGAATGGACACGAGATACGCAGTATTTT
CASSEWTRDTQYF
>TRBV2|NA|TRBJ2-7|11|NA
TGTGCCAGCAGAACTTACTACGAGCAGTACTTC
CASRTYYEQYF
>TRBV15|TRBD2|TRBJ2-7|18|NA
TGTGCCACCAGCAGGGGGATGACTAGCGGGAGGGCCTTACAGGAGCAGTACTTC
CATSRGMTSGRALQEQYF
>TRBV5-1|TRBD1|TRBJ2-5|14|NA
TGCGCCAGCAGCCGTACAGGGGGCATAGAGACCCAGTACTTC
CASSRTGGIETQYF
>TRBV7-3|TRBD2|TRBJ2-3|17|NA
TGTGCCAGCAGCCCAGGACTAGCGGGCATTAGCACAGATACGCAGTATTTT
CASSPGLAGISTDTQYF
>TRBV9|TRBD1|TRBJ1-6|17|NA
TGTGCCAGCAGCGGCCACAGGGGGGGATCTTATAATTCACCCCTCCACTTT
CASSGHRGGSYNSPLHF
>TRBV30|TRBD2|TRBJ2-3|15|NA
TGTGCCTGGAGCCCCTCTAGCGGGAGGGCAGATACGCAGTATTTT
CAWSPSSGRADTQYF
>TRBV11-2|NA|TRBJ1-3|13|once
TGTGCCAGCAGCTCCCCTTCTGGAAACACCATATATTTT
CASSSPSGNTIYF
>TRBV6-1|TRBD2|TRBJ2-3|18|NA
TGTGCCAGCGGTGGCTTAGCGGGAGGGATGGAAATGGCAGATACGCAGTATTTT
CASGGLAGGMEMADTQYF
>TRBV10-2|NA|TRBJ2-7|12|NA
TGCGCCAGCCAGGGTGTCTCCTACGAGCAGTACTTC
CASQGVSYEQYF
>TRBV9|NA|TRBJ1-3|15|NA
TGTGCCAGCAGCGTAGGAGGAGACAGTAGAAACACCATATATTTT
CASSVGGDSRNTIYF
>TRBV28|NA|TRBJ1-5|14|NA
TGTGCCAGCACCCCCTTTATGGTACGGCAGCCCCAGCATTTT
CASTPFMVRQPQHF
>TRBV7-3|NA|TRBJ1-2|15|once
TGTGCCAGCAGCCCCCGGGGGGGAATAGACTATGGCTACACCTTC
CASSPRGGIDYGYTF
>TRBV5-6|NA|TRBJ2-1|16|NA
TGTGCCAGCAGCTTGGTTATAGCGGCCCTAGGAAATGAGCAGTTCTTC
CASSLVIAALGNEQFF
>TRBV6-4|NA|TRBJ2-1|15|NA
TGTGCCAGCAGTGAAGACAGCATCCCTTACAATGAGCAGTTCTTC
CASSEDSIPYNEQFF
>TRBV10-3|TRBD1|TRBJ1-2|13|NA
TGTGCCATCAGTGCAGGGGGATCGAATGGCTACACCTTC
CAISAGGSNGYTF
>TRBV7-9|TRBD1|TRBJ2-7|15|once
TGTGCCAGCAGCATTCGGACAGGTTTCGTGAGCGAGCAGTACTTC
CASSIRTGFVSEQYF
>TRBV7-3|NA|TRBJ2-3|13|NA
TGTGCCAGCAGCTCGGGACCCACAGATACGCAGTATTTT
CASSSGPTDTQYF
>TRBV18|TRBD1|TRBJ1-5|15|NA
TGTGCCAGCTCACCACTCCGGACAGGGGGCCCCCCCCAGCATTTT
CASSPLRTGGPPQHF
>TRBV6-6|NA|TRBJ1-5|16|NA
TGTGCCAGCAGTTACGGGGTCCAGGGGAAGAGTCAGCCCCAGCATTTT
CASSYGVQGKSQPQHF
>TRBV6-5|NA|TRBJ1-6|14|NA
TGTGCCAGCAGATCCCGAGGGGATAATTCACCCCTCCACTTT
CASRSRGDNSPLHF
>TRBV7-6|TRBD2|TRBJ2-1|16|NA
TGTGCCAGCAGCTTAGTTCTAGCGGCGTGGGGCAATGAGCAGTTCTTC
CASSLVLAAWGNEQFF
>TRBV2|NA|TRBJ2-3|12|NA
TGTGCCAGCAGTCCAGGGTTTTGGATGCAGTATTTT
CASSPGFWMQYF
>TRBV10-1|NA|TRBJ2-2|16|NA
TGCGCCAGCAGTGAGACAGGAACTAGCTTGGCCGGGGAGCTGTTTTTT
CASSETGTSLAGELFF
>TRBV19|NA|TRBJ1-5|13|NA
TGTGCCAGTAGGGCTCTCTCGGGTCAGCCCCAGCATTTT
CASRALSGQPQHF
>TRBV7-3|NA|TRBJ1-1|13|NA
TGTGCCAGCAGCTTAACGCCTGGGGCCGGCGCTTTCTTT
CASSLTPGAGAFF
>TRBV5-1|TRBD1|TRBJ1-2|13|NA
TGCGCCAGCAGCTTGGTAGGGGGCGATGGCTACACCTTC
CASSLVGGDGYTF
>TRBV7-9|TRBD1|TRBJ2-7|13|NA
TGTGCCAGCAGCCCCATCGACAGGGAGGAGCAGTACTTC
CASSPIDREEQYF
>TRBV5-1|NA|TRBJ1-2|14|once
TGCGCCAGCAGCTTGGAAGCAGGGGTGGATGGCTACACCTTC
CASSLEAGVDGYTF
>TRBV27|NA|TRBJ1-3|14|once
TGTGCCAGCAGTTTATCCAGGGTTGGAAACACCATATATTTT
CASSLSRVGNTIYF
>TRBV30|NA|TRBJ1-5|13|NA
TGTGCCTGGAGTGTTCAACACGATCAGCCCCAGCATTTT
CAWSVQHDQPQHF
>TRBV15|NA|TRBJ1-1|14|once
TGTGCCACCAGCAGACGACCCCGGAACACTGAAGCTTTCTTT
CATSRRPRNTEAFF
>TRBV4-1|TRBD2|TRBJ2-1|19|NA
TGCGCCAGCAGCCAAGCCCCCGCCATTAGCGGGGGGGCGGGGGATGAGCAGTTCTTC
CASSQAPAISGGAGDEQFF
>TRBV5-4|TRBD2|TRBJ2-7|14|NA
TGTGCCAGCAGCTTAGCTAGCGGGAGGTACGAGCAGTACTTC
CASSLASGRYEQYF
>TRBV19|TRBD2|TRBJ2-2|15|NA
TGTGCCAGTAGTCCGGTTGGGGGGGTCACCGGGGAGCTGTTTTTT
CASSPVGGVTGELFF
>TRBV5-4|NA|TRBJ2-4|14|NA
TGTGCCAGCAGCTTGGGCCTAGCCAAAAACATTCAGTACTTC
CASSLGLAKNIQYF
>TRBV27|TRBD2|TRBJ2-7|17|NA
TGTGCCAGCAGTTTATTGGGGACTAGCGGGACCTCCTACGAGCAGTACTTC
CASSLLGTSGTSYEQYF
>TRBV2|TRBD1|TRBJ2-3|13|NA
TGTGCAATGACAGGGGCGAACACAGATACGCAGTATTTT
CAMTGANTDTQYF
>TRBV6-5|TRBD2|TRBJ2-7|14|NA
TGTGCCAGCAAGTTGCGAGCGGGAGCCTTCGAGCAGTACTTC
CASKLRAGAFEQYF
>TRBV7-9|NA|TRBJ1-2|16|NA
TGTGCCAGCAGCATCAGCTCCGGGGTGAGGGTCGGTGGCTACACCTTC
CASSISSGVRVGGYTF
>TRBV7-9|TRBD2|TRBJ2-1|15|NA
TGTGCCAGCAGCGAAGGGGCGGGAGGATACAATGAGCAGTTCTTC
CASSEGAGGYNEQFF
>TRBV4-2|NA|TRBJ1-5|13|NA
TGTGCCAGCAGTCTGGGAGGTGGTCAGCCCCAGCATTTT
CASSLGGGQPQHF